The subject of this entry is one T cell receptor beta chain. Its antigen is unidentified. This CDR3 has 14 residues. The V gene's germline CDR1 is MNHEY and CDR2 SMNVEV (reference sequence). The V and J ends lost 6 bases and 2 bases respectively, with 13 bases between them. These data belong to a study of PD-1 blockade in classical Hodgkin lymphoma. Overall study findings and caveats: Why repertoires differed is undefined; disease activity or prior therapy possibly contributed. The study reported lower baseline TCR diversity in newly diagnosed patients than in healthy donors.

Libraries were prepared by immunoSEQ multiplex PCR; TCRdb keeps only in-frame clonotypes and omits some of them. Here the sample spans around 66,000 clones, around 87% being singletons. Every patient experienced relapse after autologous stem cell transplantation, and brentuximab vedotin exposure varied. Patients showed best responses of complete response, partial response or progressive disease. The specimen was peripheral blood mononuclear cells (PBMCs), collected at baseline. The sequence was obtained from a human donor with classical Hodgkin lymphoma. V and J are TRBV27 and TRBJ1-2; D is perhaps TRBD1 (5 bases). The DNA for the CDR3 is TGTGCCAGCAGGCCAACAGGCTTCAACTATGGCTACACCTTC. Amino acids: CASRPTGFNYGYTF.